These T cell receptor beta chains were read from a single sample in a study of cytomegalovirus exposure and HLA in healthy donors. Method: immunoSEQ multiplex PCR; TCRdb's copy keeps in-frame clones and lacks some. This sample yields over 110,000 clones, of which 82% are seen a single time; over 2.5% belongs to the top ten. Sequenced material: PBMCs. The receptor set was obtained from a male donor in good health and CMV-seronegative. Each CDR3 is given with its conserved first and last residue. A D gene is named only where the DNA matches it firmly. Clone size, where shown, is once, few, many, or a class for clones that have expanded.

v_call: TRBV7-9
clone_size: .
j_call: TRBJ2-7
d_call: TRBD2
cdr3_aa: CASSFGEGQQYF
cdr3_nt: TGTGCCAGCAGCTTTGGGGAGGGGCAGCAGTACTTC

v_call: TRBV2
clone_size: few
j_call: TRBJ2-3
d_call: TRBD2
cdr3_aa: CASRGTRGGADTQYF
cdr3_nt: TGTGCCAGCAGGGGGACTAGGGGGGGCGCAGATACGCAGTATTTT

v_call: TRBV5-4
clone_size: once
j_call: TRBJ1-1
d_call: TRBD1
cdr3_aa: CASSLGGTGGFEAFF
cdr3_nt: TGTGCCAGCAGCTTGGGGGGGACAGGGGGCTTTGAAGCTTTCTTT

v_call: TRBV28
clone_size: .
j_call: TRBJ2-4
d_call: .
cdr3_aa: CASSLSRHQYF
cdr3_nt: TGTGCCAGCAGTTTGAGCAGGCACCAGTACTTC

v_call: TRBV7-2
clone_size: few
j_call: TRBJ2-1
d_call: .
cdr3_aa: CASSHLQTAGYNEQFF
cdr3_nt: TGTGCCAGCAGCCACTTACAAACCGCGGGGTACAATGAGCAGTTCTTC

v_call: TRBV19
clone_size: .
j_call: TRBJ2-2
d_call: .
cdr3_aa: CASFYGELFF
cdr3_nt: TGTGCCAGTTTTTACGGGGAGCTGTTTTTT

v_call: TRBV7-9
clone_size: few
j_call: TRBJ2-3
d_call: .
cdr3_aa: CASSLAQGGWTDTQYF
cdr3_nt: TGTGCCAGCAGCTTAGCCCAGGGGGGTTGGACAGATACGCAGTATTTT

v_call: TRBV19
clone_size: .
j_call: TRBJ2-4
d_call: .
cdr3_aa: CASSLGLGVIAKNIQYF
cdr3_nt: TGTGCCAGTTCCCTAGGACTGGGAGTAATAGCCAAAAACATTCAGTACTTC

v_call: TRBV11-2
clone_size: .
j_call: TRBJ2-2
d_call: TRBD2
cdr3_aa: CASSLGASGSGTGELFF
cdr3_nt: TGTGCCAGCAGCTTAGGGGCTAGCGGGAGTGGGACCGGGGAGCTGTTTTTT

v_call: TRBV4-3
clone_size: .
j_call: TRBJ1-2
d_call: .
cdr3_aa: CASSQEAVRDYGYTF
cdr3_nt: TGCGCCAGCAGCCAAGAGGCCGTGCGGGACTATGGCTACACCTTC

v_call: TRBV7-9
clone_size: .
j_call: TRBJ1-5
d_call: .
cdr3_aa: CASSLVSGDQPQHF
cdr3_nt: TGTGCCAGCAGCTTAGTCTCCGGAGATCAGCCCCAGCATTTT

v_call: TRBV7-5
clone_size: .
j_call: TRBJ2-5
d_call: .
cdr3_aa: CARSLRWEQYF
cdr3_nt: TGTGCCAGAAGCTTAAGGTGGGAGCAGTACTTC

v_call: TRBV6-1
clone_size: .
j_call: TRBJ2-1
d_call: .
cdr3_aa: CASSEAPQQGHEQFF
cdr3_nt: TGTGCCAGCAGTGAGGCGCCACAACAGGGACATGAGCAGTTCTTC

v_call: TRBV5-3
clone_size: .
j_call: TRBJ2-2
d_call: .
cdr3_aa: CARSWPTNTGELFF
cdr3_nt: TGTGCCAGAAGCTGGCCAACGAACACCGGGGAGCTGTTTTTT

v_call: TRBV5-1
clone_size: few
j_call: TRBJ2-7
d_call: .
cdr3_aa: CASSPVISGSYEQYF
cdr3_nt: TGCGCCAGCAGCCCCGTTATCAGCGGATCCTACGAGCAGTACTTC

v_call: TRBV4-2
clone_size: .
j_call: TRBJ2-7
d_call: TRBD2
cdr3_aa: CASSRTTGGTYEQYF
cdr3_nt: TGTGCCAGCAGCCGCACTACCGGGGGGACCTACGAGCAGTACTTC

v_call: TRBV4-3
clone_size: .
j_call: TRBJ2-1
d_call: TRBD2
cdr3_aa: CASSQESGGSYNEQFF
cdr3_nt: TGCGCCAGCAGCCAAGAATCGGGAGGCTCCTACAATGAGCAGTTCTTC

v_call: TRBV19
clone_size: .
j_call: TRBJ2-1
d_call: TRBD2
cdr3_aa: CASSPGLAGGEQFF
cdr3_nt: TGTGCCAGTAGTCCGGGACTAGCGGGAGGGGAGCAGTTCTTC

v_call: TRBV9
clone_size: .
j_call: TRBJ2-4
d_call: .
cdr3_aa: CASSGGHQGKNIQYF
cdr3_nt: TGTGCCAGCAGCGGAGGCCATCAAGGCAAAAACATTCAGTACTTC

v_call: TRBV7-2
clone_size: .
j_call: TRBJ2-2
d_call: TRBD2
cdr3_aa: CASSLTGTSGRYNTGELFF
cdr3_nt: TGTGCCAGCAGCTTAACCGGGACTAGCGGGAGGTATAACACCGGGGAGCTGTTTTTT

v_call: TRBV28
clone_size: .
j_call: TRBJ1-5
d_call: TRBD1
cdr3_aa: CASRTGESNQPQHF
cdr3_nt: TGTGCCTCGCGGACAGGGGAAAGCAATCAGCCCCAGCATTTT